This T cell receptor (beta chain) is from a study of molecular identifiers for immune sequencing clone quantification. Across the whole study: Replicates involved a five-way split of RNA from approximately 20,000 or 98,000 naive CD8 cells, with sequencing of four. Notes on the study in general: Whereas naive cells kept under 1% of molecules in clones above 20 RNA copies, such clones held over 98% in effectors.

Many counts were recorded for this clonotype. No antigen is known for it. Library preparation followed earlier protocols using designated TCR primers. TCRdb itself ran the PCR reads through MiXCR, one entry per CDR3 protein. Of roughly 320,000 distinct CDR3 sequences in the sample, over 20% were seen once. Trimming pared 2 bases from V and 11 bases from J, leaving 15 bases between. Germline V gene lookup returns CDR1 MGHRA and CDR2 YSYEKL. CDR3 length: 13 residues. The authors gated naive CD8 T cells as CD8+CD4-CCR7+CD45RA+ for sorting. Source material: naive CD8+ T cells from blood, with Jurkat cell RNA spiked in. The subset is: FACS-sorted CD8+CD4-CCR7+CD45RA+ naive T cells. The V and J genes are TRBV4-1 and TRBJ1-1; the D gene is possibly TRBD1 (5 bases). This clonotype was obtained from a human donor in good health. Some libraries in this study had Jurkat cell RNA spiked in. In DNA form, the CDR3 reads TGCGCCAGCAGCCAATCCACCCGGGGGTTTGCTTTCTTT. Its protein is CASSQSTRGFAFF.